This entry features one T cell receptor beta chain sequence. There is no known antigen for this receptor. Qualities for individual bases were not recorded, and no much larger clone is one base off. Libraries were built with 5' RACE. The ligated cDNA was amplified in four rounds of PCR with nested alpha and beta constant region primers together with the SP2 primer. TCR RNA was reverse transcribed with SuperScript IV using alpha and beta constant region primers for the blood and skin samples. An oligonucleotide carrying the Illumina SP2 primer and a UMI was ligated to the 3' end of the cDNA by means of T4 RNA ligase 1. The 12-nucleotide UMI was composed of two random hexamers separated by an eight-base spacer, which was included to prevent hairpin formation. From the second PCR onward, the TCR alpha and beta chain libraries were handled separately, and dual indexing was used for multiplexing. After pooling, the indexed libraries were analyzed by capillary electrophoresis and sequenced on either an Illumina MiSeq or NextSeq. PhiX DNA at about 4.5-7.5% was added to the libraries to raise base diversity and improve cluster recognition. Processing in the source paper ran as follows. Demultiplexor pulled UMIs out of read 2, joined the UMIs with the TCR sequence from read 1, and separated reads according to sample indices. V and J genes and V-J junctions were identified by Decombinator, and each TCR was assigned a five-part identifier that included V and J deletions. Collapsinator used UMIs to correct sequencing errors and PCR amplification heterogeneity, yielding UMI-based abundance per TCR. Identifiers were converted to nucleotide sequence by CDR3Translator and translated to amino acids, and CDR3 regions were extracted on the basis of terminal motifs. After normalization to the amount of input RNA, the error-corrected alpha and beta TCR counts from blood and from skin were compared. TCRdb reran the public reads through fastp at Q25 and MiXCR, keeping productive beta chains. When rows share a CDR3 protein, they turn into one entry using the most common DNA and genes. Here the V and J calls rest on TCRdb's processing, not on the authors' analysis. The sample data list 25,000 to 35,000 distinct CDR3 sequences, and around 17% of these were observed just once. The top ten clones comprise roughly 2.5% of the sample.

The junction carries 10 bases between V and J, which are trimmed by 8 bases and 2 bases respectively. From a lookup of the germline V gene, CDR1 and CDR2 are MGHDK and SYGVNS. The CDR3 starts with the cysteine, ends with the phenylalanine, and has 12 residues. CDR3 DNA only is kept here, 36 bases in frame from base 1. The sample comes from a study of naive and memory T cell subsets (dated by TCRdb to 2015 to 2018). About the investigation overall: The figure summarizing these samples reported some ten blood donors, 7 tuberculin skin test biopsies and 3 saline control biopsies. PCR2 was typically performed as a SYBR Green qPCR that was stopped at a set threshold, although end-point PCR (about 6 cycles) could be used instead for low-input samples.

What the research found in general, with its limitations: The RNA-based method was acknowledged to be potentially sensitive to changes in TCR transcripts with T cell activation and differentiation.

The study described a robust, sensitive protocol for amplifying, sequencing and analyzing TCRs, using 3' ligation of a UMI-containing oligonucleotide to TCR cDNA. Whole blood analysis involved drawing more than 2 ml of peripheral blood from adult healthy volunteers into Tempus tubes and then extracting RNA following the manufacturer's instructions. Total RNA was used without cell sorting and was treated with RQ1 DNase before reverse transcription, with a target input of roughly 1 to 1000 ng. To check how robust the pipeline was in samples where T cells make up a minority population, libraries were built from skin biopsies and whole blood.

In this chain, TRBV25-1 is recombined with TRBJ2-7; there is no confident call for the D gene. This TCR came from a female donor in good health. The DNA sequence follows: TGTGCCAGCGTAGGCAGTCCCTACGAGCAGTACTTC. This encodes CASVGSPYEQYF.